The 28 T cell receptor beta chains reported below all come from one sample, sequenced in a study of blood T cell repertoires in COVID-19. Data came from immunoSEQ multiplex PCR; TCRdb stores just in-frame clones and leaves some out. In the table there are 50,000 to 70,000 clones, 79% of which are singletons. Sequenced sample: peripheral blood. The receptors were gathered from a man aged 55-75 years with acute or convalescent COVID-19.

This clone has a single count. The V call is TRBV5-6, the J call TRBJ2-7; TRBD2 matches at 8 bases. Germline CDR1 reads SGHDT; CDR2 reads YYEEEE. CDR3 length equals 15 residues. V was clipped by 3 bases and J by 0 bases; unmatched bases: 5. The DNA for the CDR3 is TGTGCCAGCAGCTCACCTAGCGGGCACTCCTACGAGCAGTACTTC. Its translation: CASSSPSGHSYEQYF.

A note on this clone: A junction boundary mismatches the germline segment, possibly from a read error. The chain carries TRBV7-7 and TRBJ1-6, with a possible D match to TRBD1 (5 bases). CDR3 length: 17 residues. From germline, CDR1 is SSHAT and CDR2 FNYEAQ (reference sequence). DNA for the CDR3: TGTGCTAGCAGCTCCACAGGTCCCGTCCATAATAATTCACCCCTCCACTTT. This codes for CASSSTGPVHNNSPLHF.

CDR3 loop: CATSRDWTSGSTDTQYF. The CDR3 bases are TGTGCCACCAGCAGAGATTGGACTAGCGGCTCCACAGATACGCAGTATTTT. V and J are TRBV15 and TRBJ2-3, with 10 nucleotides matching TRBD2. Germline V lookup: CDR1 LNHNV, CDR2 YYDKDF (reference sequence). V shed 0 bases, J shed 2 bases, and the junction held 5 bases outside the gene matches. This CDR3 comprises 17 residues.

The rearrangement uses TRBV30 and TRBJ1-4; 9 nucleotides align to TRBD1. Looked up from germline, CDR1 is GTSNPN and CDR2 is SVGIG (reference sequence). This CDR3 is built from 13 residues. V lost 3 bases, J lost 7 bases, and 3 bases stayed unmatched. The CDR3 region has the DNA TGTGCCTGGAGGGGACAGGGTAGTGAAAAACTGTTTTTT. This gives the protein CAWRGQGSEKLFF.

V gene TRBV18 combines with J gene TRBJ1-5; D gene unclear. V gave up 3 bases and J gave up 4 bases, with 10 bases separating them. This CDR3 spans 14 amino acids. The germline gives CDR1 KGHSH, CDR2 LQKENI. CDR3 sequence (DNA): TGTGCCAGCTCACCGGCGGGGAGGAATCAGCCCCAGCATTTT. Residues: CASSPAGRNQPQHF.

The J gene is TRBJ1-5, the V gene TRBV3-1 (or the pseudogene TRBV3-2); 11 bases fit TRBD1. CDR1 is LGHDT, CDR2 YNNKEL, per germline (reference sequence). This CDR3 comprises 16 residues. V was pared by 4 bases and J by 6 bases, with 8 bases of the junction left unmatched. CDR3 region: CASSRGTGGSGQPQHF. The CDR3 DNA sequence: TGTGCCAGCAGCCGGGGGACAGGGGGATCCGGTCAGCCCCAGCATTTT.

Only a few counts were recorded for this clone. The chain employs TRBV28 and TRBJ1-2; perhaps TRBD1 as D (5 bases). The CDR3 contains 15 residues. Germline V lookup: CDR1 MDHEN, CDR2 SYDVKM. Trimming took 3 bases from V and 4 from J, leaving 15 bases between them. The CDR3: CASSLVPPGLYGYTF. The CDR3 coding sequence is TGTGCCAGCAGTTTGGTTCCCCCAGGGCTCTATGGCTACACCTTC.

The CDR3, as DNA: TGTGCCAGCAGTCCCGGACAGGGTGTGAACTATGGCTACACCTTC. It is translated as CASSPGQGVNYGYTF. The V gene is TRBV6-6, the J gene TRBJ1-2; 8 bases match TRBD1. V shed 5 bases, J shed 2 bases, and the junction held 7 bases outside the gene matches. The CDR3 extends over 15 amino acids. Germline CDR1 MNHNY, CDR2 SVGAGI (reference sequence).

The chain joins TRBV7-3 to TRBJ2-6; 9 bases match TRBD1. With 3 bases clipped from V and 2 bases from J, the junction kept 2 bases outside the gene matches. This CDR3 has 16 residues. The germline CDR1 and CDR2 sequences are SGHTA and FQGTGA. CDR3 sequence reads: CASSLTGGAGANVLTF. The CDR3 DNA reads as TGTGCCAGCAGCTTGACAGGGGGTGCTGGGGCCAACGTCCTGACTTTC.

This clone was found a few times. This sequence joins TRBV30 and TRBJ2-1; 9 nucleotides align to TRBD2. This CDR3 spans 15 amino acids. Trimming cost V 3 bases and J 4 bases; bases outside gene matches: 7. CDR1 is GTSNPN and CDR2 is SVGIG in the germline V gene (reference sequence). CDR3 amino acids: CAWSSGTSIYNEQFF. For the CDR3, the DNA is TGTGCCTGGAGCTCCGGGACTAGCATATACAATGAGCAGTTCTTC.

The CDR3 loop is CASSQARDTQYF. The CDR3 nucleotides read TGTGCCAGCAGCCAGGCCAGGGATACGCAGTATTTT. The rearrangement joins TRBV3-1 (or the pseudogene TRBV3-2) to TRBJ2-3, with D hard to call. The V gene lost 3 bases and the J gene lost 6 bases, with 7 bases spanning the gap. CDR3 length: 12 residues. Germline V gives CDR1 LGHDT, CDR2 YNNKEL (reference sequence).

The V gene is TRBV14, the J gene TRBJ2-1; D unresolved. The CDR3 runs to 13 residues. V was shortened by 1 base and J by 8 bases, with 9 bases between the two germline ends. Germline lookup yields CDR1 SGHDN and CDR2 FVKESK. The DNA for the CDR3 is TGTGCCAGCAGCCAAGCTCCCCGAGATGAGCAGTTCTTC. Protein sequence: CASSQAPRDEQFF.

CDR3: CSVEGGGNTEAFF. CDR3 sequence (DNA): TGCAGCGTTGAAGGCGGGGGGAACACTGAAGCTTTCTTT. V and J are TRBV29-1 and TRBJ1-1, with D possibly matching TRBD1 (5 bases). This CDR3 region has 13 residues. The germline V gene has CDR1 SQVTM and CDR2 ANQGSEA. V shed 1 base and J shed 1 base, with 7 bases lying between them.

The chain is built from TRBV9 and TRBJ1-3; D is unclear. Germline assignment: CDR1 SGDLS and CDR2 YYNGEE. The CDR3 consists of 14 residues. V was pared by 1 base and J by 0 bases, with 5 bases between. This CDR3 is CASSVSSSGNTIYF. CDR3 nucleotides: TGTGCCAGCAGCGTATCGAGCTCTGGAAACACCATATATTTT.

This clone was seen more than once but under ten times. The chain uses TRBV6-5 and TRBJ1-4; no reliable D call. Per the germline V gene, CDR1 is MNHEY and CDR2 is SVGAGI. The CDR3 totals 13 residues. The V end lost 7 bases, the J end lost 5 bases, and 11 bases lay between the germline ends. CDR3 bases: TGTGCCAGCAACTTGGCGGAAAATGAAAAACTGTTTTTT. Protein: CASNLAENEKLFF.

V usage is TRBV18 and J usage is TRBJ1-2; D is possibly TRBD1 (5 bases). V was pared by 2 bases and J by 7 bases, with 14 bases between. The CDR3 has 14 residues. The germline V gene encodes CDR1 KGHSH and CDR2 LQKENI. The DNA for the CDR3 is TGTGCCAGCTCACCAGACATTAACGGGGGTGGCTACACCTTC. This sequence encodes CASSPDINGGGYTF.

This clone was detected only a few times. The CDR3 loop reads CASRGRDRGQGEQFF. The CDR3 nucleotides read TGTGCCAGCAGGGGCCGGGACAGGGGTCAAGGTGAGCAGTTCTTC. J is TRBJ2-1 and V is TRBV28; TRBD1 aligns across 10 bases. V dropped 6 bases and J dropped 9; count of bases not matched to a gene: 11. Germline assignment: CDR1 MDHEN and CDR2 SYDVKM. This CDR3 is built from 15 residues.

The chain employs TRBV5-8 and TRBJ2-3; 7 bases map to TRBD2. After removal of 5 bases from V and 5 bases from J, the junction contained 5 bases not matched to a gene. The CDR3 extends over 13 amino acids. Germline CDR1 and CDR2: SGHTS and YDEGEE. CDR3 in amino acids: CASSPWEGDTQYF. The CDR3 DNA reads TGTGCCAGCAGTCCTTGGGAGGGAGATACGCAGTATTTT. The full variable domain, its missing parts supplied by reference TRBV5-8 and TRBJ2-3, is EAGVTQSPTHLIKTRGQQATLRCSPISGHTSVYWYQQALGLGLQFLLWYDEGEERNRGNFPPRFSGRQFPNYSSELNVNALELEDSALYLCASSPWEGDTQYFGPGTRLTVL.

This clone was detected once. The chain combines TRBV10-2 with TRBJ1-2, with D uncertain. This CDR3 is built from 14 residues. V was clipped by 8 bases and J by 4 bases, with 17 bases between them. Germline lookup yields CDR1 WSHSY and CDR2 SAAADI. The CDR3 DNA is TGCGCCAGCCGGTCCCTACTTGGAGGCTATGGCTACACCTTC. Its protein is CASRSLLGGYGYTF.

The chain employs TRBV6-7 and TRBJ2-7; 8 positions agree with TRBD2. TRBV6-7 is annotated as an ORF whose role is uncertain. This CDR3 is built from 15 residues. With V trimmed by 2 bases and J by 2 bases, 5 bases remained unmatched. Here the CDR3 reads CASSYMSGGTYEQYF. The CDR3 coding sequence is TGTGCCAGCAGTTACATGAGCGGGGGTACCTACGAGCAGTACTTC.

Only one count was recorded for this clone. The J gene is TRBJ2-5, the V gene TRBV10-3, with 7 bases aligning to TRBD2. Germline V gene data show CDR1 as ENHRY and CDR2 as SYGVKD. V trimming: 3 bases; J trimming: 2 bases; junction bases outside the gene matches: 9. The CDR3 length is 16 residues. The CDR3 is CAISDVLAEGQETQYF. In DNA, the CDR3 is TGTGCCATCAGTGATGTCCTAGCGGAGGGGCAAGAGACCCAGTACTTC.

This clone was counted a few times. The chain is built from TRBV19 and TRBJ2-7, with TRBD2 identical over 7 bases. The germline V gene has CDR1 LNHDA and CDR2 SQIVND (reference sequence). J lost 6 bases, V lost 4 bases, and 12 bases had no gene match. The CDR3 sequence is 15 residues long. The CDR3 is CASSKTSDGSIEQYF. The DNA of the CDR3 is TGTGCCAGTAGTAAAACTAGCGACGGCTCCATCGAGCAGTACTTC.

This clone showed up just once. This sequence joins TRBV9 and TRBJ2-1; weak D call: TRBD2 (6 bases). Germline-derived CDR1 and CDR2 are SGDLS and YYNGEE. The V end lost 3 bases, the J end lost 6 bases, and 22 bases lay between the germline ends. This CDR3 has 17 residues. The CDR3 region is CASSGPGQGGTGNEQFF. CDR3 sequence (DNA): TGTGCCAGCAGCGGGCCCGGGCAGGGCGGGACGGGCAATGAGCAGTTCTTC.

The chain carries TRBV6-5 and TRBJ2-7; a weak D match, TRBD1 (6 bases). V was clipped by 6 bases and J by 4 bases, with 16 bases between them. The CDR3 length is 14 residues. Germline V lookup: CDR1 MNHEY, CDR2 SVGAGI. The CDR3 nucleotides are TGTGCCAGCAGCGATCAGACAGGTCGGTACGAGCAGTACTTC. Its protein is CASSDQTGRYEQYF.

This chain uses TRBV28 with TRBJ2-3; 9 bases align to TRBD1. The CDR3 runs to 16 residues. Trimming removed 7 bases from V and 5 bases from J; junction bases left unmatched: 13. Looked up from germline, CDR1 is MDHEN and CDR2 is SYDVKM. This CDR3 is CASTLVGGQGLDTQYF. The CDR3 DNA sequence: TGTGCCAGCACCCTGGTGGGGGGACAGGGATTAGATACGCAGTATTTT.

The J gene is TRBJ2-1, the V gene TRBV27; TRBD2 matches 9 bases. This CDR3 has 14 residues. V lost 4 bases and J lost 7; bases outside the gene matches: 5. CDR1 MNHEY and CDR2 SMNVEV come from the germline V gene (reference sequence). The CDR3 protein is CASSWMTSGNEQFF. The CDR3 nucleotides read TGTGCCAGCAGTTGGATGACTAGCGGTAATGAGCAGTTCTTC.

The CDR3 protein is CASSVGAGGEYGYTF. CDR3 sequence (DNA): TGTGCCAGCAGCGTAGGGGCAGGGGGCGAATATGGCTACACCTTC. The chain is built from TRBV9 and TRBJ1-2; 8 nucleotides align to TRBD1. Germline CDR1 is SGDLS and CDR2 is YYNGEE. There are 15 residues in the CDR3. V trimming: 0 bases; J trimming: 5 bases; junction bases outside the gene matches: 6.

The V gene is TRBV5-1, the J gene TRBJ2-3, with D possibly TRBD2 on 5 matching bases. Trimming removed 5 bases from V and 0 bases from J, with 10 bases in between. The CDR3 extends over 14 amino acids. Germline V gives CDR1 SGHRS, CDR2 YFSETQ. In nucleotides, the CDR3 is TGCGCCAGCAGTCCTAGCAGTAGCACAGATACGCAGTATTTT. It yields the protein CASSPSSSTDTQYF.